This T cell receptor (beta chain) appears in the sequencing data of a study of control samples from healthy donors and cancer patients. V trimming: 5 bases; J trimming: 4 bases; junction bases outside the gene matches: 2. Germline CDR1 is SGHVS and CDR2 is FQNEAQ. This CDR3 has 13 amino acids. The protocol was immunoSEQ multiplex PCR, while the TCRdb copy is restricted to in-frame clones and leaves out a portion. The data contain more than 95,000 clones, approximately 84% of them singletons. This sequence joins TRBV7-8 and TRBJ1-5; 7 positions agree with TRBD1. The clonotype comes from a man aged 18 to 35 in good health. Sequenced: blood. DNA of the CDR3: TGTGCCAGCAGCCAGGACAGGAATCAGCCCCAGCATTTT. This gives the protein CASSQDRNQPQHF.